These T cell receptor beta chains were read from a single sample in a study of Ad26.COV2.S vaccination and SARS-CoV-2 variants. Produced via immunoSEQ multiplex PCR; TCRdb's table is partial and in-frame only. Among 300,000 to 400,000 clones listed, over 75% were seen once. This specimen consisted of peripheral blood, obtained in a trial of Ad26.COV2.S vaccine versus placebo. Receptors originate from a person between 18 and 59 years old who received the Ad26.COV2.S COVID-19 vaccine or a placebo. The CDR3 runs from the conserved cysteine through the conserved F or W. The D gene is left open where the match is weak. Not every row has a clone size; where given, it reads once, few, many or a size class.

V	J	D	size	CDR3	DNA
TRBV11-2	TRBJ1-1	-	-	CASSLLGVNTEAFF	TGTGCCAGCAGCTTACTTGGGGTGAACACTGAAGCTTTCTTT
TRBV29-1	TRBJ1-1	TRBD1	-	CSVTGQGINTEAFF	TGCAGCGTTACGGGACAGGGAATAAACACTGAAGCTTTCTTT
TRBV4-3	TRBJ2-5	-	-	CASSPEGLGETQYF	TGCGCCAGCAGCCCAGAGGGTTTAGGAGAGACCCAGTACTTC
TRBV7-6	TRBJ2-3	-	-	CASSPIPRGGDTQYF	TGTGCCAGCAGCCCTATCCCCCGAGGCGGAGATACGCAGTATTTT
TRBV10-3	TRBJ2-7	TRBD1	once	CAIRSGTGSYEQYF	TGTGCCATCAGGTCCGGGACAGGCTCCTACGAGCAGTACTTC
TRBV18	TRBJ1-6	-	-	CASSQGRGPNSPLHF	TGTGCCAGCTCACAAGGTAGGGGACCAAATTCACCCCTCCACTTT
TRBV25-1	TRBJ2-3	-	-	CASSESPGQYTDTQYF	TGTGCCAGCAGTGAATCGCCTGGCCAATACACAGATACGCAGTATTTT
TRBV14	TRBJ1-2	TRBD1	-	CASSQEGQVYGYTF	TGTGCCAGCAGCCAAGAGGGACAGGTATATGGCTACACCTTC
TRBV6-5	TRBJ2-7	-	-	CASSRGLMENEQYF	TGTGCCAGCAGTCGGGGCCTAATGGAGAACGAGCAGTACTTC
TRBV6-2/TRBV6-3	TRBJ1-1	-	once	CASSSLQLNTEAFF	TGTGCCAGCAGTTCGTTACAATTGAACACTGAAGCTTTCTTT
TRBV4-2	TRBJ1-1	-	-	CASSPPDMTTEAFF	TGTGCCAGCAGCCCACCGGACATGACAACTGAAGCTTTCTTT
TRBV18	TRBJ2-7	TRBD1	-	CASSPTGGREQYF	TGTGCCAGCTCACCAACAGGGGGGAGGGAGCAGTACTTC
TRBV6-5	TRBJ2-7	-	-	CASSPGTYEQYF	TGTGCCAGCAGTCCCGGCACCTACGAGCAGTACTTC
TRBV2	TRBJ2-7	-	-	CASSEGPYSYEQYF	TGTGCCAGCAGTGAAGGGCCGTACTCCTACGAGCAGTACTTC
TRBV11-2	TRBJ1-1	TRBD1	-	CASRSDRGGLGTEAFF	TGTGCCAGCAGATCAGACAGGGGTGGGTTGGGCACTGAAGCTTTCTTT